This T cell receptor (beta chain) emerged from a study of cytomegalovirus exposure and HLA in healthy donors. The PCR had 60 Vbeta and 13 Jbeta primers. Measured with immunoSEQ multiplex PCR; TCRdb has only the in-frame clones, and not every one. The sample has over 85,000 clones, around 77% seen once. Germline lookup yields CDR1 KGHSH and CDR2 LQKENI. CDR3 length: 12 amino acids. Trimming cost V 5 bases and J 11 bases, with 15 bases left between them. The chain is built from TRBV18 and TRBJ1-1, with D perhaps matching TRBD1 (5 bases). The sequenced sample was PBMCs. This clonotype was sampled from a man aged 35 to 55 in good health and CMV-seronegative. DNA for the CDR3: TGTGCCAGCTCAGATGACAGATACGGGGCTTTCTTT. Protein sequence: CASSDDRYGAFF.